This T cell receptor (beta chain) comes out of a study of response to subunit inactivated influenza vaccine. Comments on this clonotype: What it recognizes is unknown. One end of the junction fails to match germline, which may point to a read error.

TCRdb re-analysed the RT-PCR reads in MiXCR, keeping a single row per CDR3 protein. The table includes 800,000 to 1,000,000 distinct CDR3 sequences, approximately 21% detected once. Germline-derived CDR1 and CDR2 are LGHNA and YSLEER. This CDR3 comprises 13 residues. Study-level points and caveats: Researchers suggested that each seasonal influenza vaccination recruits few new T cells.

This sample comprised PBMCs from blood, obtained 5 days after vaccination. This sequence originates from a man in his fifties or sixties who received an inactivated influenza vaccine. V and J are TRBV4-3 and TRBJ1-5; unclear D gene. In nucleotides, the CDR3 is TGCGCCAGCAGCCAAGTGGGCAACCAGCCCCAGCATTTT. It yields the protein CASSQVGNQPQHF.